Detailed here is one T cell receptor (beta chain). Its antigen is unidentified. The sample is drawn from a study of vaccination and CD4 T cells after COVID-19. On the study more broadly: Each post-COVID sample was drawn after diagnosis, and the median interval was around 100 days (range 35 to 161). Whole-study results and caveats: Spike mono-reactivity was evident in 304 of the 307 vaccine-specific clones derived from convalescent patients.

The CDR3 consists of 12 residues. Per germline, CDR1 GTSNPN and CDR2 SVGIG (reference sequence). V was cut by 6 bases and J by 4 bases, with 12 bases left in between. The Oncomine TCR Beta short-read assay generated sequence data from the DNA of cultured CD4+ T cells. TCRdb recomputed calls from the PCR reads with MiXCR, one row per CDR3 protein. Among some 15,000 distinct CDR3 sequences listed, roughly 53% were seen once. Sample treatment: approximately 11-day PBMC culture with coronavirus spike peptide pools or control peptides (ViraFEST assay). Cell culture was performed with about 2 million PBMCs per well in the presence of about 9.1 IU/ml IL-2 and 7.5 to 10 ug/ml peptide pools.

The origin of this receptor is a human donor who had recovered from COVID-19. The sample consisted of CD4+ T cells from blood, cultured in vitro, taken before SARS-CoV-2 vaccination. This sequence joins TRBV30 and TRBJ2-5, with a possible D match to TRBD1 (6 bases). The CDR3 region is CACEQGGETQYF. CDR3 nucleotide sequence: TGTGCCTGCGAACAGGGCGGAGAGACCCAGTACTTC.